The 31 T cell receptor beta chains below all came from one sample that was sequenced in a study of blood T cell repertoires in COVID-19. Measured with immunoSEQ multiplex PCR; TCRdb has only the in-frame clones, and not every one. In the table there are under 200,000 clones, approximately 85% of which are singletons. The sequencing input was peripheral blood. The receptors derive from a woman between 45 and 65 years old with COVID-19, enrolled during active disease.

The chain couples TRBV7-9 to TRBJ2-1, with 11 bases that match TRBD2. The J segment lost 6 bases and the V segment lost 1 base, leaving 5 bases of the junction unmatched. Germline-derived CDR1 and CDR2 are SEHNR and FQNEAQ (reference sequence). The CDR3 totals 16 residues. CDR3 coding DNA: TGTGCCAGCAGCTTAGACCTGGGACTAGCGGCCAATGAGCAGTTCTTC. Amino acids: CASSLDLGLAANEQFF.

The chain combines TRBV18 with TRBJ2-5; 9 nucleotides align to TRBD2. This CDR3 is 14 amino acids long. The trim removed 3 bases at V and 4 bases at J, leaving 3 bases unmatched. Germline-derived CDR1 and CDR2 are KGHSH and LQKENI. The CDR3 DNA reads TGTGCCAGCTCACCTCTTAGCGGGGGAGAGACCCAGTACTTC. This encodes CASSPLSGGETQYF.

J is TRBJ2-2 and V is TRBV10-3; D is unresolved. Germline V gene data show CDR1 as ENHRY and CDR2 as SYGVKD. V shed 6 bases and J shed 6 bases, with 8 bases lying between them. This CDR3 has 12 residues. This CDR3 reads CAISLIAGELFF. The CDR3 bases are TGTGCCATCAGCCTAATTGCCGGGGAGCTGTTTTTT.

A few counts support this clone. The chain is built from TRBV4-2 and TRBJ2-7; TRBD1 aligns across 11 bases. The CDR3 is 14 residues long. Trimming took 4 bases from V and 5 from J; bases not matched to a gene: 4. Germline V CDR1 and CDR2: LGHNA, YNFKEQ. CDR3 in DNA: TGTGCCAGCAGCCCGGGACAGGGGGGCCACGAGCAGTACTTC. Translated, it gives CASSPGQGGHEQYF.

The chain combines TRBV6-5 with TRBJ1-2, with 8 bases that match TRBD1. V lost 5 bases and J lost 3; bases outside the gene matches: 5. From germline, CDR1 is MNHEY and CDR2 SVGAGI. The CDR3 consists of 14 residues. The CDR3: CASSHAGGDYGYTF. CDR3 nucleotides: TGTGCCAGCAGTCACGCAGGGGGCGACTATGGCTACACCTTC.

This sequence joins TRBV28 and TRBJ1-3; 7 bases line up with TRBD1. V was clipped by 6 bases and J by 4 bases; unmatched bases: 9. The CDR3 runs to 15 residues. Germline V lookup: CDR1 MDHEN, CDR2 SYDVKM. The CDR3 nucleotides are TGTGCCAGCAGCCGACAGGGTTCGAGGGGAAACACCATATATTTT. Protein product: CASSRQGSRGNTIYF.

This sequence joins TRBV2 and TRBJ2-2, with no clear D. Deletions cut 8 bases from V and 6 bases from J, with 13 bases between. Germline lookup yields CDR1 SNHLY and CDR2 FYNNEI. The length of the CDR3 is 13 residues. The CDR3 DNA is TGTGCCAGCTGCCCTCTAGGTCCCGGGGAGCTGTTTTTT. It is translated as CASCPLGPGELFF.

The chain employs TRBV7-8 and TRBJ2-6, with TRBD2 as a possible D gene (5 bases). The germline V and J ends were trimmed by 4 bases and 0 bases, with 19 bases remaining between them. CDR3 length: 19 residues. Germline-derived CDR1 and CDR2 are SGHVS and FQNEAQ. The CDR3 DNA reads TGTGCCAGCAGCTCGAGAAAGGGAGCGATGAGCTCTGGGGCCAACGTCCTGACTTTC. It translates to CASSSRKGAMSSGANVLTF.

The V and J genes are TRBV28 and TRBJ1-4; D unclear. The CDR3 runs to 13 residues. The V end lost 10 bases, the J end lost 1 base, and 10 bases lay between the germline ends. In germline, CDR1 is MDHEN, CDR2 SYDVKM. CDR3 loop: CAILDGTNEKLFF. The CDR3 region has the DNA TGTGCCATACTCGATGGAACTAATGAAAAACTGTTTTTT.

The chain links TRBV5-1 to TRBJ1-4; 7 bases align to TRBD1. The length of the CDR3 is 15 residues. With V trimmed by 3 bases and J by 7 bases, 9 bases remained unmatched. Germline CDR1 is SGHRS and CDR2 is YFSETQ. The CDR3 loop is CASSSRGGAGEKLFF. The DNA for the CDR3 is TGCGCCAGCAGCTCGCGAGGGGGCGCGGGTGAAAAACTGTTTTTT.

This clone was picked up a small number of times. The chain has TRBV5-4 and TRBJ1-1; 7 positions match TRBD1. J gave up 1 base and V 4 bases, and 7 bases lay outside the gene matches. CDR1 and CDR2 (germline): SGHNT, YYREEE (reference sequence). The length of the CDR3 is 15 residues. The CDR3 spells CASSRPQGKNTEAFF. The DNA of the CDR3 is TGTGCCAGCAGCCGTCCACAGGGGAAGAACACTGAAGCTTTCTTT.

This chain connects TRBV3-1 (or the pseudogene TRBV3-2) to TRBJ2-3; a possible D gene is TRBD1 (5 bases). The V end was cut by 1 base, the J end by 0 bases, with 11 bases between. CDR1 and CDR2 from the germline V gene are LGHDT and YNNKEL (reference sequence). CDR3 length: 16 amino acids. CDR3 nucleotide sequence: TGTGCCAGCAGCCAAGTTTGGGGCCCTAGCACAGATACGCAGTATTTT. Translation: CASSQVWGPSTDTQYF.

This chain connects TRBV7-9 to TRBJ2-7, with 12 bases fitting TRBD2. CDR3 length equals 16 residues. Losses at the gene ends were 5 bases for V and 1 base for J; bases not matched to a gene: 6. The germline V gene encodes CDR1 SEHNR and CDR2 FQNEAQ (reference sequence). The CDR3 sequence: CASSRGTSGQSYEQYF. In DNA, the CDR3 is TGTGCCAGCAGCCGTGGGACTAGCGGGCAATCCTACGAGCAGTACTTC.

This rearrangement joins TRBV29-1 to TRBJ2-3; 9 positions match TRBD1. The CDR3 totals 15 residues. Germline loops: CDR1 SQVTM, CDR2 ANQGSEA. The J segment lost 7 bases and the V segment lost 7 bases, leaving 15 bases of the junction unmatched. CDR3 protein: CSAAPGTGLDNTQYF. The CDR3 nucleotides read TGCAGCGCCGCTCCCGGGACAGGGTTGGATAATACGCAGTATTTT.

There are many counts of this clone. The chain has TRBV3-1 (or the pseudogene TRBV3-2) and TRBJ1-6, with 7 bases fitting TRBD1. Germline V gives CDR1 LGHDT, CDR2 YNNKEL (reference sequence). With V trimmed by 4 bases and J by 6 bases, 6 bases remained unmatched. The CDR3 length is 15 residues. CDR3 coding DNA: TGTGCCAGCAGCCCATCACAGGGGATTAATTCACCCCTCCACTTT. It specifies CASSPSQGINSPLHF.

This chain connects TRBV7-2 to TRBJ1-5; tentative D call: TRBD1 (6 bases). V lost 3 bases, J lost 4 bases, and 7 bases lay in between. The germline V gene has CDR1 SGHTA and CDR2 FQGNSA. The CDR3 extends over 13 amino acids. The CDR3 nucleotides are TGTGCCAGCAGCTTTGACAGGAATCAGCCCCAGCATTTT. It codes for CASSFDRNQPQHF.

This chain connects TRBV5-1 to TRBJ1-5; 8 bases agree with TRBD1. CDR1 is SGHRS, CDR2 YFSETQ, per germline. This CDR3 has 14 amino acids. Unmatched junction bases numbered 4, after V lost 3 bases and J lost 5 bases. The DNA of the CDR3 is TGCGCCAGCAGCTCCAGGGGGCGAGATCAGCCCCAGCATTTT. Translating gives CASSSRGRDQPQHF.

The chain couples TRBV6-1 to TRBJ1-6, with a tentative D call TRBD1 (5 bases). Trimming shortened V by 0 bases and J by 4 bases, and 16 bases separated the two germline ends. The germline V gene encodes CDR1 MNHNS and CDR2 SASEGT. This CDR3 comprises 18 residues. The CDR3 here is CASSEAIGGLSYNSPLHF. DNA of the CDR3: TGTGCCAGCAGTGAAGCGATTGGGGGACTGAGTTATAATTCACCCCTCCACTTT.

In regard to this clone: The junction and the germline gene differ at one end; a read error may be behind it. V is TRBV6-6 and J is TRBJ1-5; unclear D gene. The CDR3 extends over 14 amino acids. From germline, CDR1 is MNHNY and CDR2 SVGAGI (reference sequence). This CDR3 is CASTYMEANQPQHF. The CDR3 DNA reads TGTGCCAGCACTTACATGGAGGCCAATCAGCCCCAGCATTTT.

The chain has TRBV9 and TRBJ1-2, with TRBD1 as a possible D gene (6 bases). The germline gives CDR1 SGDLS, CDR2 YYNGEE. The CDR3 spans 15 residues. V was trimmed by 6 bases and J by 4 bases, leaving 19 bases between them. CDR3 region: CASTPGEFILYGYTF. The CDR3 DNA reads TGTGCCAGCACCCCAGGGGAATTTATTCTCTATGGCTACACCTTC.

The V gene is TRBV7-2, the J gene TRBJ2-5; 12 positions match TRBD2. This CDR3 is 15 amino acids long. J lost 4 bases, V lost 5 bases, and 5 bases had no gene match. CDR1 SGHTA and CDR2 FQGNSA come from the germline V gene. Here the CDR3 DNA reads TGTGCCAGCAGCAGGACACTAGCGGGGGGAGAGACCCAGTACTTC. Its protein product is CASSRTLAGGETQYF.

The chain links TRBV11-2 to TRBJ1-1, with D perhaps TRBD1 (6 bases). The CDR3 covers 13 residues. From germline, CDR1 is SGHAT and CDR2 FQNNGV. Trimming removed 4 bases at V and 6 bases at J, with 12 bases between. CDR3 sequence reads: CASSSQGWAEAFF. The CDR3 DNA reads TGTGCCAGCAGCTCCCAGGGGTGGGCTGAAGCTTTCTTT.

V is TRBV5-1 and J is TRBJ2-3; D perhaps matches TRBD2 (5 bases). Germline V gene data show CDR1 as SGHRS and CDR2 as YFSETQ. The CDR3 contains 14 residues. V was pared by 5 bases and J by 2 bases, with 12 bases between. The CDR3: CASSREKITDTQYF. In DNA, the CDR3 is TGCGCCAGCAGTCGGGAAAAAATCACAGATACGCAGTATTTT.

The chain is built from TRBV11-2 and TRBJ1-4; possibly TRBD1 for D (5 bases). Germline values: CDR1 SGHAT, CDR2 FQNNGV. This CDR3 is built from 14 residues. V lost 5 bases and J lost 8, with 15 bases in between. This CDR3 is CASSPTQGGEKLFF. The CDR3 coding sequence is TGTGCCAGCAGCCCCACCCAGGGAGGGGAAAAACTGTTTTTT.

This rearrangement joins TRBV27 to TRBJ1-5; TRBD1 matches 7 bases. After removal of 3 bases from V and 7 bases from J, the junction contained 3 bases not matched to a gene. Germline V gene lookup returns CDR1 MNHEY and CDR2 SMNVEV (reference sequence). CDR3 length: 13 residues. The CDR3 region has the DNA TGTGCCAGCAGTTTTAGGGGGCGACAGCCCCAGCATTTT. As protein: CASSFRGRQPQHF.

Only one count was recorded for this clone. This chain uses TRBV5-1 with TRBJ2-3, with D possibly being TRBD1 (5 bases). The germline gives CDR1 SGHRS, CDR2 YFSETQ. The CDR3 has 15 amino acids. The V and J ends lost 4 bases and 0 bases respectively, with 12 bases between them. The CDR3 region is CASSDQGASTDTQYF. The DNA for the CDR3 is TGCGCCAGCAGCGACCAGGGTGCGAGCACAGATACGCAGTATTTT.

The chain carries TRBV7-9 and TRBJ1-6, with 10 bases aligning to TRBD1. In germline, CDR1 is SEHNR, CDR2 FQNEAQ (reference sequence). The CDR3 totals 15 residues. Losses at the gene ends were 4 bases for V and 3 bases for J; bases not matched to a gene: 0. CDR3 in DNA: TGTGCCAGCAGCTGGACAGGGGGCTATAATTCACCCCTCCACTTT. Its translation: CASSWTGGYNSPLHF.

The CDR3 spells CASSTTGGRGEQYF. CDR3 DNA sequence: TGTGCCAGCAGTACTACAGGGGGCAGGGGGGAGCAGTACTTC. The chain carries TRBV2 and TRBJ2-7; 9 bases match TRBD1. The V segment lost 5 bases and the J segment 7 bases; nucleotides outside the gene matches: 9. Per germline, CDR1 SNHLY and CDR2 FYNNEI. The CDR3 sequence is 14 residues long.

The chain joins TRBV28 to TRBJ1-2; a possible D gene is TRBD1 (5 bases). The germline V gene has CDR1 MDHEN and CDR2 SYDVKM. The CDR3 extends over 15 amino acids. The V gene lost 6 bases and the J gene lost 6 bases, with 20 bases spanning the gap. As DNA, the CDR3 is TGTGCCAGCAGCCCCAGGGATGGGGCGATTAATGGCTACACCTTC. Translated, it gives CASSPRDGAINGYTF.

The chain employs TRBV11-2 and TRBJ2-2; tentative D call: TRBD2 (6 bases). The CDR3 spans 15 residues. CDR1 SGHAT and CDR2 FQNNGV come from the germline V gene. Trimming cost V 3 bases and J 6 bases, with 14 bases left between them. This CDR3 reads CASSFGERVAGELFF. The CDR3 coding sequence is TGTGCCAGCAGCTTCGGCGAGCGGGTGGCCGGGGAGCTGTTTTTT. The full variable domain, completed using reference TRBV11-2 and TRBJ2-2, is EAGVAQSPRYKIIEKRQSVAFWCNPISGHATLYWYQQILGQGPKLLIQFQNNGVVDDSQLPKDRFSAERLKGVDSTLKIQPAKLEDSAVYLCASSFGERVAGELFFGEGSRLTVL.

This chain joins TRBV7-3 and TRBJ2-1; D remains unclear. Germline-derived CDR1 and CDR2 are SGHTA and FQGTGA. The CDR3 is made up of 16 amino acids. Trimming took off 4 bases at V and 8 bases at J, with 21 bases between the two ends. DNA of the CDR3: TGTGCCAGCAGCTCACAATCGGGTCCCCCGGCGGATGAGCAGTTCTTC. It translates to CASSSQSGPPADEQFF.